This is a list of T cell receptor beta chains from one sample in a study of PD-1 blockade in classical Hodgkin lymphoma. Method: immunoSEQ multiplex PCR; TCRdb's copy keeps in-frame clones and lacks some. Among about 19,000 clones listed, 75% to 85% were seen once. The specimen comprised peripheral blood mononuclear cells (PBMCs), sampled before the fourth cycle of nivolumab. The receptors stem from a human donor with classical Hodgkin lymphoma. Both conserved end residues are part of each CDR3. The D gene is left open where the match is weak. Not every row has a clone size; where given, it reads once, few, many or a size class.

CDR3	DNA	length	D	V	size	J
CASSSTSGGPKEQFF	TGTGCCAGCAGCTCGACTAGCGGGGGGCCGAAGGAGCAGTTCTTC	15	TRBD2	TRBV11-2	.	TRBJ2-1
CASTDQGPNQPQHF	TGTGCCAGCACCGATCAGGGGCCCAATCAGCCCCAGCATTTT	14	.	TRBV28	.	TRBJ1-5
CASSLSPPGDTQYF	TGTGCCAGCAGTTTATCCCCTCCGGGGGATACGCAGTATTTT	14	.	TRBV27	.	TRBJ2-3
CASSSDRGSYEQYF	TGTGCCAGCAGTTCGGACAGGGGGTCCTACGAGCAGTACTTC	14	TRBD1	TRBV28	once	TRBJ2-7
CAWTPNAQQPQHF	TGTGCCTGGACTCCGAACGCCCAGCAGCCCCAGCATTTT	13	.	TRBV30	.	TRBJ1-5
CASSLFPGGGSYEQYF	TGTGCCAGCAGTTTATTTCCAGGAGGGGGGTCCTACGAGCAGTACTTC	16	.	TRBV27	.	TRBJ2-7
CASSITQGGTEAFF	TGTGCCAGCAGTATTACCCAGGGAGGCACTGAAGCTTTCTTT	14	.	TRBV6-5	once	TRBJ1-1
CASSQAWYEQYF	TGTGCCAGCAGCCAAGCCTGGTACGAGCAGTACTTC	12	.	TRBV14	.	TRBJ2-7
CASSLQLGAQETQYF	TGTGCCAGCAGCTTACAATTAGGGGCTCAAGAGACCCAGTACTTC	15	.	TRBV11-2	.	TRBJ2-5
CASSLSLTELYNEQFF	TGTGCCAGCAGTTTATCGCTGACAGAATTATACAATGAGCAGTTCTTC	16	.	TRBV27	.	TRBJ2-1